Below, 15 T cell receptor beta chains from the same sample are listed, as sequenced in a study of a mutant IDH1 vaccine in newly diagnosed glioma. These TCRs' antigens remain unknown. This table comes from immunoSEQ multiplex PCR, and its TCRdb copy is limited to in-frame clones, with some not included. The sample lists tens of thousands of clones, 70% to 90% occurring once. The sample's time point: week 35, safety follow-up. Vaccinated patients received 300 ug of mutant IDH1 20-mer peptide per dose, with topical imiquimod. The starting material was PBMCs, obtained from a glioma patient whose treatment included an IDH1 peptide vaccine. These receptors were taken from a man aged 25 to 40 with glioma.

This clone has a single count. The chain carries TRBV7-9 and TRBJ1-2; weak D call: TRBD1 (6 bases). The CDR3 totals 17 residues. The germline V gene has CDR1 SEHNR and CDR2 FQNEAQ (reference sequence). The V gene lost 4 bases and the J gene lost 3 bases, with 21 bases spanning the gap. The chain's CDR3 is CASSSSATWDTYYGYTF. The CDR3, as DNA: TGTGCCAGCAGCTCTTCTGCCACTTGGGACACTTACTATGGCTACACCTTC. Filled out from reference TRBV7-9 and TRBJ1-2, the complete variable domain reads DTGVSQNPRHKITKRGQNVTFRCDPISEHNRLYWYRQTLGQGPEFLTYFQNEAQLEKSRLLSDRFSAERPKGSFSTLEIQRTEQGDSAMYLCASSSSATWDTYYGYTFGSGTRLTVV.

This sequence joins TRBV9 and TRBJ1-2; the D is unclear. V shed 0 bases and J shed 4 bases, with 7 bases lying between them. Germline-derived CDR1 and CDR2 are SGDLS and YYNGEE. CDR3 length equals 13 residues. CDR3 bases: TGTGCCAGCAGCGTAGACGGGCGCTATGGCTACACCTTC. Translation: CASSVDGRYGYTF.

The V call is TRBV15, the J call TRBJ1-5; TRBD1 matches at 7 bases. V lost 3 bases and J lost 7; bases outside the gene matches: 9. The germline CDR1 and CDR2 sequences are LNHNV and YYDKDF (reference sequence). This CDR3 has 15 residues. The CDR3, as DNA: TGTGCCACCAGCAGTTCACGACAGGGAAGGCAGCCCCAGCATTTT. This codes for CATSSSRQGRQPQHF.

The genes are TRBV7-2 and TRBJ2-3, with 11 bases aligning to TRBD2. The V gene's germline CDR1 is SGHTA and CDR2 FQGNSA. The CDR3 has 17 residues. V shed 1 base, J shed 4 bases, and the junction held 7 bases outside the gene matches. Here the CDR3 reads CASSLVAGGPGSDTQYF. The CDR3 coding sequence is TGTGCCAGCAGCTTAGTAGCGGGGGGGCCTGGATCAGATACGCAGTATTTT. The full variable domain, with the rest looked up from reference TRBV7-2 and TRBJ2-3, is GAGVSQSPSNKVTEKGKDVELRCDPISGHTALYWYRQSLGQGLEFLIYFQGNSAPDKSGLPSDRFSAERTGGSVSTLTIQRTQQEDSAVYLCASSLVAGGPGSDTQYFGPGTRLTVL.

The genes are TRBV5-4 and TRBJ1-3; D ambiguous. Looked up from germline, CDR1 is SGHNT and CDR2 is YYREEE (reference sequence). Trimming took 0 bases from V and 0 from J, leaving 16 bases between them. CDR3 length: 18 amino acids. The CDR3 region has the DNA TGTGCCAGCAGCTTGGGTCAAGGTCTGGGTATCTCTGGAAACACCATATATTTT. This translates into CASSLGQGLGISGNTIYF. The full variable domain, with the rest looked up from reference TRBV5-4 and TRBJ1-3, is ETGVTQSPTHLIKTRGQQVTLRCSSQSGHNTVSWYQQALGQGPQFIFQYYREEENGRGNFPPRFSGLQFPNYSSELNVNALELDDSALYLCASSLGQGLGISGNTIYFGEGSWLTVV.

This clone turned up a few times. As DNA, the CDR3 is TGTGCCAGCAGCTTGAGGGACAGGGGAGATTCACCCCTCCACTTT. Its translation is CASSLRDRGDSPLHF. The V gene is TRBV5-4, the J gene TRBJ1-6; TRBD1 matches 10 bases. Germline V gives CDR1 SGHNT, CDR2 YYREEE (reference sequence). The CDR3 consists of 15 residues. V was clipped by 1 base and J by 8 bases; unmatched bases: 3.

This chain joins TRBV29-1 and TRBJ2-1; D remains unclear. This CDR3 has 12 residues. V lost 2 bases and J 5 bases, leaving 7 bases between the germline ends. In germline, CDR1 is SQVTM, CDR2 ANQGSEA. The CDR3 DNA is TGCAGCGTTGAATGGCGACACAATGAGCAGTTCTTC. The encoded protein is CSVEWRHNEQFF.

The chain employs TRBV5-6 and TRBJ1-1, with a tentative D call TRBD1 (5 bases). The ends were cut back, 5 bases at V and 1 base at J, with 15 bases in the middle. This CDR3 has 15 residues. The V gene's germline CDR1 is SGHDT and CDR2 YYEEEE. This CDR3 reads CASRGGMTRNTEAFF. In DNA, the CDR3 is TGTGCCAGCAGGGGGGGGATGACCCGGAACACTGAAGCTTTCTTT. The variable domain in full, completed from reference TRBV5-6 and TRBJ1-1, reads DAGVTQSPTHLIKTRGQQVTLRCSPKSGHDTVSWYQQALGQGPQFIFQYYEEEERQRGNFPDRFSGHQFPNYSSELNVNALLLGDSALYLCASRGGMTRNTEAFFGQGTRLTVV.

In its sample, this clone was seen once. The chain is built from TRBV28 and TRBJ1-2; 9 positions match TRBD1. V shed 10 bases and J 2 bases; nucleotides not matched to a gene: 5. This CDR3 has 13 residues. Germline V gene sequence: CDR1 MDHEN, CDR2 SYDVKM. For the CDR3, the DNA is TGTGCCACCCAGGACAGGGGAAACTATGGCTACACCTTC. It codes for CATQDRGNYGYTF.

The chain joins TRBV9 to TRBJ1-2; D might be TRBD1 (6 bases). V lost 6 bases to trimming and J lost 0 bases, with 15 bases between them. Looked up from germline, CDR1 is SGDLS and CDR2 is YYNGEE. This CDR3 has 15 amino acids. In nucleotides, the CDR3 is TGTGCCAGCAACCCAGCAGGGGTCCCTAACTATGGCTACACCTTC. Encoded protein: CASNPAGVPNYGYTF.

The V call is TRBV5-1, the J call TRBJ2-5, with D uncertain. Trimming took off 0 bases at V and 3 bases at J, with 18 bases between the two ends. The CDR3 spans 17 residues. The V gene's germline CDR1 is SGHRS and CDR2 YFSETQ. This chain's CDR3 is CASSLGGWAGEEETQYF. CDR3 sequence (DNA): TGCGCCAGCAGCTTGGGAGGATGGGCTGGAGAGGAAGAGACCCAGTACTTC.

The J gene is TRBJ2-7, the V gene TRBV7-3; D remains unclear. This CDR3 has 11 residues. CDR1 is SGHTA and CDR2 is FQGTGA in the germline V gene. Trimming took 5 bases from V and 2 from J, leaving 4 bases between them. The CDR3 region has the DNA TGTGCCAGCAGCCCCCCCTACGAGCAGTACTTC. Translated, it gives CASSPPYEQYF.

The rearrangement uses TRBV9 and TRBJ1-2; D not certain. Between the trimmed V and J ends, which lost 6 bases and 2 bases, there was a span of 11 bases. CDR1 and CDR2 (germline): SGDLS, YYNGEE. The CDR3 has 13 amino acids. The CDR3 sequence is CASTGRDNYGYTF. CDR3 nucleotides: TGTGCCAGCACCGGGAGAGACAACTATGGCTACACCTTC.

This chain uses TRBV18 with TRBJ1-2; 7 bases are a match to TRBD1. The CDR3 covers 14 residues. Germline trimming cut 3 bases from V and 5 bases from J; bases unmatched to any gene: 6. Germline lookup yields CDR1 KGHSH and CDR2 LQKENI. In DNA, the CDR3 is TGTGCCAGCTCACCCCTAAGGACAGGATATGGCTACACCTTC. Protein product: CASSPLRTGYGYTF.

The genes are TRBV5-5 and TRBJ1-1; D might be TRBD1 (5 bases). Trimming stripped 1 base from V and 3 bases from J, with 13 bases between. The CDR3 is 15 residues long. Germline V gives CDR1 SGHKS, CDR2 YYEKEE (reference sequence). This CDR3 is CASSLWGTGDTEAFF. The CDR3 DNA follows: TGTGCCAGCAGCTTGTGGGGGACGGGGGACACTGAAGCTTTCTTT.